Shown below are 10 T cell receptor beta chains from a single sample sequenced in a study of control samples from healthy donors and cancer patients. Only in-frame clones appear in the TCRdb table, and some are missing; sequencing was by immunoSEQ multiplex PCR. This table holds 100,000 to 120,000 clones, 88% found once. Sequenced: PBMCs. These receptors all stem from a woman aged 55-69 years with lung cancer.

The V gene is TRBV7-3, the J gene TRBJ2-3; D is perhaps TRBD1 (5 bases). The CDR3 has 13 amino acids. CDR1 is SGHTA, CDR2 FQGTGA, per germline. V dropped 1 base and J dropped 5 bases, with 7 bases sitting between them. CDR3 protein: CASSLRRGDTQYF. The CDR3 DNA follows: TGTGCCAGCAGCTTAAGAAGGGGAGATACGCAGTATTTT.

V gene TRBV4-2 combines with J gene TRBJ2-2, with TRBD1 matching 9 bases. The germline CDR1 and CDR2 sequences are LGHNA and YNFKEQ. This CDR3 is 15 amino acids long. The junction had 4 bases not matched to a gene; V was cut back by 4 bases and J by 4 bases. The DNA for the CDR3 is TGTGCCAGCAGCCCTGGGACAGGGAGCACCGGGGAGCTGTTTTTT. Protein sequence: CASSPGTGSTGELFF.

V gene TRBV2 combines with J gene TRBJ2-5; D perhaps matches TRBD2 (6 bases). This CDR3 is 19 amino acids long. Looked up from germline, CDR1 is SNHLY and CDR2 is FYNNEI. V was trimmed by 7 bases and J by 5 bases, leaving 32 bases between them. The CDR3 region is CASKRLGAGFIVVGETQYF. The CDR3, as DNA: TGTGCCAGCAAGAGACTAGGGGCAGGGTTTATTGTAGTAGGGGAGACCCAGTACTTC. Supplemented by reference TRBV2 and TRBJ2-5, the full variable domain reads EPEVTQTPSHQVTQMGQEVILRCVPISNHLYFYWYRQILGQKVEFLVSFYNNEISEKSEIFDDQFSVERPDGSNFTLKIRSTKLEDSAMYFCASKRLGAGFIVVGETQYFGPGTRLLVL.

The chain couples TRBV10-1 to TRBJ2-5, with 7 bases fitting TRBD2. This CDR3 region has 16 residues. Trimming took 8 bases from V and 2 from J; bases not matched to a gene: 14. The V gene's germline CDR1 is WNHNN and CDR2 SYGVQD (reference sequence). The CDR3 coding sequence is TGCGCCAGCTACTTTGAGGGGTCTAGCGGTCAAGAGACCCAGTACTTC. This sequence encodes CASYFEGSSGQETQYF.

This clone occurred once. CDR3 DNA sequence: TGTGCCAGCAGCCTAGACAGAGACACTGAAGCTTTCTTT. Its translation: CASSLDRDTEAFF. The V and J genes are TRBV6-6 and TRBJ1-1; D is perhaps TRBD1 (5 bases). The CDR3 runs to 13 residues. Trimming stripped 6 bases from V and 3 bases from J, with 11 bases between. CDR1 is MNHNY, CDR2 SVGAGI, per germline (reference sequence).

This chain joins TRBV6-5 and TRBJ2-7; a possible D gene is TRBD1 (6 bases). V was cut by 6 bases and J by 5 bases, with 14 bases left in between. The CDR3 has 13 amino acids. Per germline, CDR1 MNHEY and CDR2 SVGAGI. The CDR3 loop reads CASSNQGTDEQYF. In DNA, the CDR3 is TGTGCCAGCAGCAACCAGGGGACGGACGAGCAGTACTTC.

The J gene is TRBJ2-3, the V gene TRBV4-1; D uncertain. This CDR3 is 14 amino acids long. Germline CDR1 reads MGHRA; CDR2 reads YSYEKL. Trimming pared 1 base from V and 0 bases from J, leaving 5 bases between. The CDR3 sequence: CASSQGVSTDTQYF. The DNA for the CDR3 is TGCGCCAGCAGCCAAGGGGTTAGCACAGATACGCAGTATTTT.

This clone was seen only a few times. The chain joins TRBV9 to TRBJ1-2, with D hard to call. The CDR3 totals 12 residues. The V end was cut by 4 bases, the J end by 4 bases, with 8 bases between. The V gene's germline CDR1 is SGDLS and CDR2 YYNGEE. The CDR3 reads CASSREGYGYTF. The CDR3, as DNA: TGTGCCAGCAGCCGCGAGGGCTATGGCTACACCTTC.

The chain uses TRBV9 and TRBJ1-3; TRBD1 matches 9 bases. Germline lookup yields CDR1 SGDLS and CDR2 YYNGEE. This CDR3 spans 17 amino acids. Trimming took 4 bases from V and 0 from J; bases not matched to a gene: 8. Written as DNA, the CDR3 is TGTGCCAGCAGCCCACGGACAGGGGAATCCTCTGGAAACACCATATATTTT. Its translation is CASSPRTGESSGNTIYF.

The gene calls are TRBV11-2 and TRBJ2-1; 10 bases are shared with TRBD2. Germline trimming cut 5 bases from V and 4 bases from J; bases unmatched to any gene: 5. Per the germline V gene, CDR1 is SGHAT and CDR2 is FQNNGV. CDR3 size: 15 residues. CDR3 sequence: CASSVGLAEYNEQFF. CDR3 nucleotides: TGTGCCAGCAGCGTTGGACTAGCGGAATACAATGAGCAGTTCTTC. Complete variable domain (other parts from reference TRBV11-2 and TRBJ2-1): EAGVAQSPRYKIIEKRQSVAFWCNPISGHATLYWYQQILGQGPKLLIQFQNNGVVDDSQLPKDRFSAERLKGVDSTLKIQPAKLEDSAVYLCASSVGLAEYNEQFFGPGTRLTVL.